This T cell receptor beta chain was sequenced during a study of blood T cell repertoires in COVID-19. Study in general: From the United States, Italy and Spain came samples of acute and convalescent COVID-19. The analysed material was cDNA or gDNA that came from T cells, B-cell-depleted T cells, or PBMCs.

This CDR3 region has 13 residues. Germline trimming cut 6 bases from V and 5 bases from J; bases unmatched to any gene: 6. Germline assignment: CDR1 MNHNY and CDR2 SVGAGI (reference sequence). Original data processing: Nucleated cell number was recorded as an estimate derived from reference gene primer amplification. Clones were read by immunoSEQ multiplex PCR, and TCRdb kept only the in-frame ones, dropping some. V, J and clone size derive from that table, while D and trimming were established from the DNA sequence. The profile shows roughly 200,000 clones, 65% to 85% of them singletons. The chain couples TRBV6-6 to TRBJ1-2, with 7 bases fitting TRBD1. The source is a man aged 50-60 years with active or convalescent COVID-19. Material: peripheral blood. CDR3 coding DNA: TGTGCCAGCAGCCCCGGGACAGTATATGGCTACACCTTC. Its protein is CASSPGTVYGYTF.